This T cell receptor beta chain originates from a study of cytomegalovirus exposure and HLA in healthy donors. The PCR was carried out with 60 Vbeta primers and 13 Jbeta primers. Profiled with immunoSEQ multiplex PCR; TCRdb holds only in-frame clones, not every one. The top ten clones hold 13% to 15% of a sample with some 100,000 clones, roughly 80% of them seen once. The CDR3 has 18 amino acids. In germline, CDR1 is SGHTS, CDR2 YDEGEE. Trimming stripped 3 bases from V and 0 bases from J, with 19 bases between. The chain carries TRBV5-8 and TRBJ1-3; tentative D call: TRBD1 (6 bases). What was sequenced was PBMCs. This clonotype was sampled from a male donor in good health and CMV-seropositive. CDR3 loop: CASSSTRYTGNSGNTIYF. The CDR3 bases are TGTGCCAGCAGCTCGACCCGATACACAGGGAACTCTGGAAACACCATATATTTT.